The 11 T cell receptor beta chains listed next were all sequenced from one sample in a study of graft-versus-host responses after intestinal transplantation. Sequencing used immunoSEQ multiplex PCR; TCRdb keeps in-frame clones, though not all of them. The sample has tens of thousands of clones; around 83% are singletons. Antigens of these TCRs are unknown. Sample: unstimulated CD8+ T cells sorted from spleen or lymph node cells, taken before intestinal transplant. These receptors all come from a human donor who received an intestinal transplant.

A word on this clone: The same CDR3 is also encoded by other DNA sequences in this sample. The CDR3 sequence is CASSLGSTDTQYF. The CDR3 bases are TGTGCCAGCAGTCTGGGTAGCACAGATACGCAGTATTTT. The chain is built from TRBV27 and TRBJ2-3; D call uncertain. The CDR3 is made up of 13 amino acids. The V gene lost 5 bases and the J gene lost 0 bases, with 6 bases spanning the gap. The germline CDR1 and CDR2 sequences are MNHEY and SMNVEV (reference sequence).

The chain couples TRBV4-1 to TRBJ2-1; 10 positions match TRBD2. CDR1 MGHRA and CDR2 YSYEKL come from the germline V gene. This CDR3 contains 15 residues. Trimming removed 5 bases from V and 5 bases from J; junction bases left unmatched: 6. CDR3 in amino acids: CASSFSGGSHNEQFF. The DNA of the CDR3 is TGCGCCAGCAGCTTTAGCGGGGGGAGTCACAATGAGCAGTTCTTC.

The V gene is TRBV30, the J gene TRBJ2-5; D not resolved. Trimming removed 0 bases at V and 0 bases at J, with 8 bases between. CDR1 is GTSNPN, CDR2 SVGIG, per germline (reference sequence). This CDR3 comprises 14 residues. As DNA, the CDR3 is TGTGCCTGGAGTGTAATCAGCGACCAAGAGACCCAGTACTTC. Translated: CAWSVISDQETQYF.

The chain is built from TRBV5-1 and TRBJ2-3, with 9 bases fitting TRBD1. The CDR3 length is 14 residues. V trimming: 6 bases; J trimming: 4 bases; junction bases outside the gene matches: 6. The V gene's germline CDR1 is SGHRS and CDR2 YFSETQ. Written as DNA, the CDR3 is TGCGCCAGCAAGCAGGGACAGGGCCCAGATACGCAGTATTTT. Translated: CASKQGQGPDTQYF. Variable domain in full (rest from reference TRBV5-1 and TRBJ2-3): KAGVTQTPRYLIKTRGQQVTLSCSPISGHRSVSWYQQTPGQGLQFLFEYFSETQRNKGNFPGRFSGRQFSNSRSEMNVSTLELGDSALYLCASKQGQGPDTQYFGPGTRLTVL.

The chain links TRBV2 to TRBJ1-2, with 8 nucleotides matching TRBD1. The germline CDR1 and CDR2 sequences are SNHLY and FYNNEI. CDR3 size: 12 residues. The V gene end was trimmed by 6 bases and the J gene end by 5 bases; junction bases not matched to a gene: 2. The CDR3 region has the DNA TGTGCCAGCAGACGACAGGGGTATGGCTACACCTTC. It encodes CASRRQGYGYTF.

The gene calls are TRBV4-1 and TRBJ2-3, with D unclear. Germline V gene data show CDR1 as MGHRA and CDR2 as YSYEKL. The germline V and J ends were trimmed by 0 bases and 0 bases, with 7 bases remaining between them. This CDR3 is built from 15 residues. The CDR3 coding sequence is TGCGCCAGCAGCCAAGATTCCCCTAGCACAGATACGCAGTATTTT. It yields the protein CASSQDSPSTDTQYF.

This clone showed up just once. This chain joins TRBV2 and TRBJ2-7, with 9 bases lining up with TRBD1. V shed 7 bases and J 5 bases; nucleotides not matched to a gene: 12. CDR1 and CDR2 from the germline V gene are SNHLY and FYNNEI. The length of the CDR3 is 15 residues. This chain's CDR3 is CASTSPGQGTNEQYF. Written as DNA, the CDR3 is TGTGCCAGCACCTCCCCCGGACAGGGGACTAACGAGCAGTACTTC.

The chain has TRBV28 and TRBJ2-7; D call uncertain. The CDR3 extends over 11 amino acids. Looked up from germline, CDR1 is MDHEN and CDR2 is SYDVKM. V gave up 2 bases and J gave up 5 bases, with 4 bases separating them. The CDR3 nucleotides read TGTGCCAGCAGTTTAGCCGACGAGCAGTACTTC. Protein sequence: CASSLADEQYF.

The chain recombines TRBV5-1 with TRBJ1-6, with TRBD1 matching over 12 bases. CDR3 length equals 19 residues. V was pared by 1 base and J by 0 bases, with 5 bases of the junction left unmatched. CDR1 is SGHRS and CDR2 is YFSETQ in the germline V gene. The CDR3 DNA reads as TGCGCCAGCAGCTTGTGGGACAGGGGGCCTAGCTCCTATAATTCACCCCTCCACTTT. This gives the protein CASSLWDRGPSSYNSPLHF.

J is TRBJ1-2 and V is TRBV6-1; D is possibly TRBD1 (6 bases). The germline CDR1 and CDR2 sequences are MNHNS and SASEGT. CDR3 length: 14 amino acids. Trimming stripped 2 bases from V and 7 bases from J, with 14 bases between. DNA of the CDR3: TGTGCCAGCAGTGAAATGGGGGGCTGGGGTGGCTACACCTTC. This encodes CASSEMGGWGGYTF.

This clone was found once. The chain is built from TRBV5-6 and TRBJ1-2; D possibly corresponds to TRBD1 (5 bases). The CDR3 contains 13 residues. CDR1 and CDR2 from the germline V gene are SGHDT and YYEEEE. Between the trimmed V and J ends, which lost 5 bases and 4 bases, there was a span of 12 bases. This CDR3 reads CASRYQGVYGYTF. CDR3 DNA: TGTGCCAGCAGATATCAGGGCGTCTATGGCTACACCTTC.